What follows are 12 T cell receptor beta chains derived from one specimen sequenced in a study of blood T cell repertoires in COVID-19. The repertoire was sequenced with immunoSEQ multiplex PCR; TCRdb's copy has only in-frame clones and lacks some. This sample has about 210,000 clones, with more than 85% found just once. The sequenced sample consisted of PBMCs or T cells enriched from blood (not recorded which). These receptors came from a woman in her thirties or forties in a cohort exposed to, infected with or recovered from COVID-19 (not recorded which).

This chain uses TRBV7-9 with TRBJ1-2; D uncertain. The V gene's germline CDR1 is SEHNR and CDR2 FQNEAQ (reference sequence). The V end was cut by 5 bases, the J end by 2 bases, with 9 bases between. The CDR3 length is 13 residues. CDR3 in DNA: TGTGCCAGCAGCCCAGGCATAAACTATGGCTACACCTTC. Translated, it gives CASSPGINYGYTF.

The chain combines TRBV5-6 with TRBJ1-5; D may be TRBD1 (6 bases). CDR1 is SGHDT and CDR2 is YYEEEE in the germline V gene. The V end was cut by 0 bases, the J end by 9 bases, with 13 bases between. CDR3 length: 14 residues. CDR3 DNA sequence: TGTGCCAGCAGCTTGGGGGCAGGGGCCCGGCCCCAGCATTTT. Its protein is CASSLGAGARPQHF.

This chain connects TRBV24-1 to TRBJ2-7; no definite D call. CDR3 length: 14 residues. Per the germline V gene, CDR1 is KGHDR and CDR2 is SFDVKD. Trimming left V 1 base short and J 6 bases short, with 12 bases between. CDR3 residues: CATSDLNSPLEQYF. The CDR3 nucleotides are TGTGCCACCAGTGATTTAAACAGTCCCCTCGAGCAGTACTTC.

The J gene is TRBJ2-3, the V gene TRBV29-1, with TRBD1 identical over 8 bases. This CDR3 has 13 amino acids. The V segment lost 6 bases and the J segment 1 base; nucleotides outside the gene matches: 3. Germline CDR1 SQVTM, CDR2 ANQGSEA. The CDR3 DNA sequence: TGCAGCGTGGGACAGGAAGGCACAGATACGCAGTATTTT. Amino acids: CSVGQEGTDTQYF.

This rearrangement joins TRBV7-9 to TRBJ1-5; D remains ambiguous. The V end was cut by 5 bases, the J end by 0 bases, with 11 bases between. This CDR3 comprises 15 residues. Germline CDR1 SEHNR, CDR2 FQNEAQ (reference sequence). CDR3 amino acids: CASSREGYSNQPQHF. CDR3 DNA sequence: TGTGCCAGCAGCCGAGAGGGTTATAGCAATCAGCCCCAGCATTTT.

The genes are TRBV5-6 and TRBJ1-5, with TRBD1 matching 7 bases. The V segment lost 4 bases and the J segment 5 bases; nucleotides outside the gene matches: 9. This CDR3 is 15 amino acids long. CDR1 is SGHDT, CDR2 YYEEEE, per germline. The CDR3 region is CASSHERDRHQPQHF. CDR3 coding DNA: TGTGCCAGCAGCCACGAAAGGGACAGACATCAGCCCCAGCATTTT.

The chain carries TRBV5-1 and TRBJ2-7; D gene uncertain. V lost 0 bases and J 3 bases, leaving 10 bases between the germline ends. CDR1 and CDR2 (germline): SGHRS, YFSETQ. The CDR3 sequence is 14 residues long. This CDR3 is CASSLVPTDYEQYF. CDR3 coding DNA: TGCGCCAGCAGCTTGGTCCCAACTGACTACGAGCAGTACTTC.

The chain uses TRBV28 and TRBJ1-3; maybe TRBD1 (5 bases). The CDR3 is 15 amino acids. From germline, CDR1 is MDHEN and CDR2 SYDVKM. V lost 5 bases and J 0 bases, leaving 11 bases between the germline ends. CDR3 bases: TGTGCCAGCAGTCTTTACAGGATCTCTGGAAACACCATATATTTT. As protein: CASSLYRISGNTIYF.

The chain has TRBV5-1 and TRBJ1-2; D is unresolved. V was pared by 0 bases and J by 2 bases, with 5 bases between. The V gene's germline CDR1 is SGHRS and CDR2 YFSETQ. This CDR3 region has 13 residues. CDR3 sequence (DNA): TGCGCCAGCAGCTTGGCACGGAACTATGGCTACACCTTC. Translation: CASSLARNYGYTF.

The sample holds a few counts of this clone. The rearrangement uses TRBV7-6 and TRBJ1-5; D is perhaps TRBD1 (6 bases). The V gene lost 5 bases and the J gene lost 0 bases, with 14 bases spanning the gap. This CDR3 is built from 16 residues. Germline loops: CDR1 SGHVS, CDR2 FNYEAQ. The CDR3 sequence: CASSQGQHYSNQPQHF. In DNA, the CDR3 is TGTGCCAGCAGCCAGGGGCAGCACTATAGCAATCAGCCCCAGCATTTT.

The chain employs TRBV6-5 and TRBJ1-1; maybe TRBD1 (6 bases). Trimming stripped 7 bases from V and 4 bases from J, with 13 bases between. Germline CDR1 and CDR2: MNHEY and SVGAGI. This CDR3 has 13 amino acids. CDR3 bases: TGTGCCAGCAATGGGGGGGGCAGCACTGAAGCTTTCTTT. It specifies CASNGGGSTEAFF.

The chain uses TRBV4-1 and TRBJ1-1, with D perhaps TRBD1 (6 bases). The CDR3 contains 14 residues. The ends were cut back, 1 base at V and 4 bases at J, with 10 bases in the middle. From germline, CDR1 is MGHRA and CDR2 YSYEKL. This CDR3 is CASSQGGQFTEAFF. CDR3 DNA sequence: TGCGCCAGCAGCCAAGGGGGGCAGTTCACTGAAGCTTTCTTT.